This T cell receptor beta chain was obtained from a study of CD4 T cells in relation to SARS-CoV-2 and coronaviruses. Study details: After 10 to 11 days of antigen culture, PBMC TCR beta CDR3s were sequenced. The restricting HLA molecule for shared crossreactive spike epitopes was mapped.

Regarding the study as a whole: Compared with monoreactive clones, crossreactive clones showed significantly weaker SARS-CoV-2 expansion. Crossreactivity was assessed only for spike protein, not other viral proteins.

On this clone itself: Its antigen is not known.

CDR1 and CDR2 from the germline V gene are MDHEN and SYDVKM. The CDR3 covers 16 residues. The V gene end was trimmed by 9 bases and the J gene end by 4 bases; junction bases not matched to a gene: 12. Here immunoSEQ multiplex PCR was the method, and the copy in TCRdb shows in-frame clones only, minus some. Of about 40,000 clones in the sample, roughly 84% were seen once. Input material: naive CD4+ T cells from PBMCs, cultured in vitro. Described subset: naive CD4+ T cells isolated by negative enrichment. The chain has TRBV28 and TRBJ2-1; 10 bases are a match to TRBD2. The receptor was isolated from an adult with COVID-19. CDR3 DNA: TGTGCCAGTAGTGGGCAACTAGCGGGAATTTACAATGAGCAGTTCTTC. Amino acid sequence: CASSGQLAGIYNEQFF.